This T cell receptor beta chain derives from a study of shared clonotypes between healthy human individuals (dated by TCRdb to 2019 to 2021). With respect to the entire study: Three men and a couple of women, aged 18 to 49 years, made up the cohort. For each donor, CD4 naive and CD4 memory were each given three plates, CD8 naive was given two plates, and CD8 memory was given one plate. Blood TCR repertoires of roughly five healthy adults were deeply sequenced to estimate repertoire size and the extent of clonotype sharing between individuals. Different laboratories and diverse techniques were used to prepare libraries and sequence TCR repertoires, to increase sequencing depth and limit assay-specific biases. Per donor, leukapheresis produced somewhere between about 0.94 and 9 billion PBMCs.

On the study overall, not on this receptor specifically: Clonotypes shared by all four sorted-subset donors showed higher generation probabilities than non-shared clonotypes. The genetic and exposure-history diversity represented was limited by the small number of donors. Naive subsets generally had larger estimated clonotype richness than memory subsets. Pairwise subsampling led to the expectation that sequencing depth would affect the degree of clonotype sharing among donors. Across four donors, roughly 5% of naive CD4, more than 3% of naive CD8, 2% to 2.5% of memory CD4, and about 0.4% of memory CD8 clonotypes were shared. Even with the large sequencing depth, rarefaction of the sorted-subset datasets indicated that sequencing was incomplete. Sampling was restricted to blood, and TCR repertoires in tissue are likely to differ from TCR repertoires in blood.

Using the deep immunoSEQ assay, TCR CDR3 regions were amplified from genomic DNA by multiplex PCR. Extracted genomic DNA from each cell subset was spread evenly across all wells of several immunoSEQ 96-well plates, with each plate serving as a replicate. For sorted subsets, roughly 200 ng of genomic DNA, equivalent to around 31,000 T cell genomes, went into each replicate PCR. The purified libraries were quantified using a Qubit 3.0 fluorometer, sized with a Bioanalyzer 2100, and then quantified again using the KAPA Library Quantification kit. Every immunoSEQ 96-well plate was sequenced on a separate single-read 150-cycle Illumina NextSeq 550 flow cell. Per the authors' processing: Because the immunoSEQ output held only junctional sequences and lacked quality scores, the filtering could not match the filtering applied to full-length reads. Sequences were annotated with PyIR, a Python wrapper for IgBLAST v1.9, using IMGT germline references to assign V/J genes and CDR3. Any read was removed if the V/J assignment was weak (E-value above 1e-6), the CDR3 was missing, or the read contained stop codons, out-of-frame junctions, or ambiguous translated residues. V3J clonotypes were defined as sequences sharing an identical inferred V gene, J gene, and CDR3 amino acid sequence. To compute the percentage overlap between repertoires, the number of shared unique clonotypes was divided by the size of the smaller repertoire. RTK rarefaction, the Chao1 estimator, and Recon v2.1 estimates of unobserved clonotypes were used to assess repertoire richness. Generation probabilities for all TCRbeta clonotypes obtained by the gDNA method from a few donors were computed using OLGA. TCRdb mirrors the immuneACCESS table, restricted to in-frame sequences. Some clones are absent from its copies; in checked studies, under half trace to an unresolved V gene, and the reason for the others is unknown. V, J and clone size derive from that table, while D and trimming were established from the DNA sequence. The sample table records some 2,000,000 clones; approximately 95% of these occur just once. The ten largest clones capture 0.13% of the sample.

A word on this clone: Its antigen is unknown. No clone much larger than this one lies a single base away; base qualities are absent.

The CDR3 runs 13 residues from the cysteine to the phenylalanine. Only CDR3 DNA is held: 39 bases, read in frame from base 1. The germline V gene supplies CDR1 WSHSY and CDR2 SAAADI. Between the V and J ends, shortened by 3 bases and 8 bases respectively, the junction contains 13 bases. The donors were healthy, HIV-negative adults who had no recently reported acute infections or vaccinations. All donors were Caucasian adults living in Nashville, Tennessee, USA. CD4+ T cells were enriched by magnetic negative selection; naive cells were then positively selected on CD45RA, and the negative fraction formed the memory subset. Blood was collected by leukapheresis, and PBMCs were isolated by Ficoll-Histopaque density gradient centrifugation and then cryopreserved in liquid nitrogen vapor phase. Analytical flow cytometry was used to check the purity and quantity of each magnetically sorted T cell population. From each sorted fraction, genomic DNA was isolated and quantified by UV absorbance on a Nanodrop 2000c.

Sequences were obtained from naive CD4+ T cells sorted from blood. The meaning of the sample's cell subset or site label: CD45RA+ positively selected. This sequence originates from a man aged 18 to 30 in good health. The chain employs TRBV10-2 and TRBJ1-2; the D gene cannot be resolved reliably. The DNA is TGCGCCAGCAGTGACCCGACGGTGAGGGGCTACACCTTC. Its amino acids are CASSDPTVRGYTF.